The T cell receptor (beta chain) under discussion was sequenced for a study of cytotoxic CD8 clonotypes in ibrutinib-treated CLL. Findings and caveats of the study: Under treatment, the uncommon public clonotypes either contracted or remained stable. Clonality rose at ibrutinib response, held steady in sustained remission, and fell toward baseline at progression.

Depths of 1 in 200,000 to 1 in 1 million T cells were the sequencing target. Data came from immunoSEQ multiplex PCR; TCRdb stores just in-frame clones and leaves some out. Seen here are about 150,000 clones, about 75% observed once, and the top ten hold 5% to 5.5%. Trimming removed 5 bases from V and 2 bases from J, with 7 bases in between. This CDR3 contains 12 residues. Germline CDR1 and CDR2: MDHEN and SYDVKM. Libraries of TCR beta were made from approximately 2 micrograms of genomic DNA that came from cryopreserved PBMCs. A word on this clone: Antigen unknown.

The sequencing used PBMCs, collected after 24 months of ibrutinib treatment. The sequence derives from a human donor with chronic lymphocytic leukemia. This chain joins TRBV28 and TRBJ2-7, with no clear D. CDR3 protein: CASSPYPYEQYF. The DNA of the CDR3 is TGTGCCAGCAGTCCGTACCCCTACGAGCAGTACTTC.